This T cell receptor (beta chain) was retrieved from a study of blood T cell repertoires in COVID-19. Study-level information: COVID-19 samples, acute and convalescent, were from the United States, Italy and Spain. Sources were T cells, B-cell-depleted T cells, or PBMCs; the material itself was cDNA or gDNA.

How the authors handled the data: Using reference gene primer amplification, nucleated cell counts were estimated. Sequencing was performed with immunoSEQ multiplex PCR; in TCRdb, only in-frame clones are kept and a portion is missing. From that table come the V and J calls and clone size; the DNA was used to work out D and trimming. The sample comprises 63,000 or so clones, around four fifths of which are singletons, and about two fifths rests with the top ten. J gave up 1 base and V 2 bases, and 9 bases lay outside the gene matches. CDR1 is MGHRA and CDR2 is YSYEKL in the germline V gene. The CDR3 consists of 17 residues.

Sequencing used peripheral blood. The receptor comes from a human donor in a cohort sampled during active COVID-19. The rearrangement uses TRBV4-1 and TRBJ2-3; 7 nucleotides align to TRBD2. The CDR3 sequence: CASSQLLARSGTDTQYF. CDR3 nucleotides: TGCGCCAGCAGCCAACTACTAGCGAGGTCGGGCACAGATACGCAGTATTTT.